This TCR beta chain comes out of a study of regulatory T cells in long-lasting Graves disease. Whole-study findings and limits: Blood alone, not thyroid tissue, was studied.

Libraries of TCR beta came from iRepertoire HTBI primers plus Arm-PCR of CDR3 regions. Original processing methods: Across samples, 60 to 75 TRBV and more than 13 TRBJ segments were found. MiXCR, run by TCRdb on the multiplex PCR reads, gives a single entry per CDR3 protein. TCRdb assigned the V and J calls; the authors' analysis was not used. The top ten clones hold more than 8.5% of a sample with about 540,000 distinct CDR3 sequences, roughly 12% of them seen once. This clonotype has a count of ten or more. The antigen is unknown. V was cut by 0 bases and J by 7 bases, with 13 bases left in between. The CDR3 covers 14 residues. Per the germline V gene, CDR1 is MNHNS and CDR2 is SASEGT. Described time point: newly diagnosed GD, antithyroid drugs for less than 3 months. PBMCs provided the RNA from which the TCR library was made. A further study also used this sample, focusing on T cells in Graves' hyperthyroidism and ophthalmopathy. This second report adds: During a first-round RT-PCR of the TCR CDR3, the HTBI primer set was used.

The chain recombines TRBV6-1 with TRBJ2-7; possible D gene TRBD1, 6 bases. The starting material was peripheral blood mononuclear cells (PBMCs), obtained at new diagnosis, from a patient treated with antithyroid drugs. This TCR derives from a young man with Graves disease. The CDR3 loop is CASSEAQGWGEQYF. The DNA for the CDR3 is TGTGCCAGCAGTGAAGCCCAGGGGTGGGGAGAGCAGTACTTC.